The following is a T cell receptor (beta chain) sequence with its context. This sample was taken from a study of identical twins. The V and J ends lost 4 bases and 0 bases respectively, with 15 bases between them. CDR1 and CDR2 (germline): LGHNA, YNFKEQ. The CDR3 contains 16 residues. Unique molecular identifiers were present on the cDNA, which also gained a universal primer site by template switching. Using its own MiXCR run on the 5' RACE reads, TCRdb lists one record per CDR3 protein. The sample holds about 890,000 distinct CDR3 sequences; roughly an eighth are singletons and the top ten take about 1.5%. The sample was also linked to a second study, of yellow fever vaccine responses in identical twins.

Input material: PBMCs. This TCR was recovered from a woman aged 18-29 years in good health. The chain combines TRBV4-2 with TRBJ1-1, with D possibly matching TRBD1 (5 bases). This CDR3 reads CASSPEGFSMNTEAFF. The DNA of the CDR3 is TGTGCCAGCAGCCCAGAGGGGTTTTCCATGAACACTGAAGCTTTCTTT.